What follows are 6 T cell receptor beta chains derived from one specimen sequenced in a study of T cells in Graves' hyperthyroidism and ophthalmopathy. TCR beta CDR3 regions were amplified from RNA. HTBI primers were the set used in a first-round RT-PCR of the TCR CDR3. MiXCR, applied by TCRdb to the multiplex PCR reads, yields one record per CDR3 protein. The sample yields around 600,000 distinct CDR3 sequences, about a sixth seen once. The sequencing sample was made of blood. The receptors derive from a woman aged 40-49 years with Graves' ophthalmopathy.

The table lists this clonotype with a few counts. J is TRBJ2-7 and V is TRBV24-1; weak D call: TRBD2 (5 bases). CDR1 and CDR2 from the germline V gene are KGHDR and SFDVKD. V lost 2 bases and J lost 7, with 11 bases in between. This CDR3 is 13 amino acids long. The CDR3 spells CATSDWRIGEQYF. The DNA of the CDR3 is TGTGCCACCAGTGATTGGAGGATCGGGGAGCAGTACTTC.

This clonotype appeared a few times. The chain employs TRBV28 and TRBJ1-1, with D possibly matching TRBD1 (5 bases). Germline-derived CDR1 and CDR2 are MDHEN and SYDVKM. Trimming stripped 7 bases from V and 1 base from J, with 13 bases between. The CDR3 has 14 amino acids. The CDR3 region is CASTMSQGNTEAFF. The CDR3 DNA reads TGTGCCAGCACGATGTCCCAGGGGAACACTGAAGCTTTCTTT.

The rearrangement joins TRBV10-3 to TRBJ1-2; TRBD1 aligns across 10 bases. V lost 3 bases to trimming and J lost 5 bases; unmatched junction nucleotides: 6. There are 15 residues in the CDR3. Germline lookup yields CDR1 ENHRY and CDR2 SYGVKD. CDR3 in DNA: TGTGCCATCAGTGATCAAGGACAGGGGGTTTATGGCTACACCTTC. This codes for CAISDQGQGVYGYTF.

This clonotype has ten or more counts. CDR3 coding DNA: TGTGCCAGCAGTACCTACAGGGGGCCTCGCGAGCAGTACTTC. This codes for CASSTYRGPREQYF. V gene TRBV12-3 or TRBV12-4 combines with J gene TRBJ2-7; 9 positions agree with TRBD1. The V segment lost 5 bases and the J segment 6 bases; nucleotides outside the gene matches: 8. The CDR3 totals 14 residues.

In its sample, this clonotype was seen many times. This chain links TRBV12-3 or TRBV12-4 with TRBJ1-6; no firm D call. Trimming took 3 bases from V and 8 from J, leaving 8 bases between them. The CDR3 loop spans 13 amino acids. The CDR3 nucleotides read TGTGCCAGCAGTTTCGGAGGTTATTCACCCCTCCACTTT. Protein sequence: CASSFGGYSPLHF.

This clonotype was recorded many times. The chain carries TRBV3-1 and TRBJ1-4; D is possibly TRBD1 (5 bases). CDR1 and CDR2 (germline): LGHDT, YNNKEL (reference sequence). CDR3 length: 14 amino acids. The V gene lost 4 bases and the J gene lost 12 bases, with 18 bases spanning the gap. The CDR3 DNA sequence: TGTGCCAGCAGCCGGGGGAGGCCCTTCAACGAACTGTTTTTT. It encodes CASSRGRPFNELFF.